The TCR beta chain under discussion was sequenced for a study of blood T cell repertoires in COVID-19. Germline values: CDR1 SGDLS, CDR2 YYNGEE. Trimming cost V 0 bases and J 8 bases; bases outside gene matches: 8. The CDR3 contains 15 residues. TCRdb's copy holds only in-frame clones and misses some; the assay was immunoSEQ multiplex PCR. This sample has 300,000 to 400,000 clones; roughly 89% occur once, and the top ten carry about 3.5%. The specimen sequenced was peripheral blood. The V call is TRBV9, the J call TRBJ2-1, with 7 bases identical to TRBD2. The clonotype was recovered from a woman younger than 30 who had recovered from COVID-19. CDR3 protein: CASSVDLGGPHEQFF. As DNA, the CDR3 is TGTGCCAGCAGCGTAGATTTGGGAGGGCCTCATGAGCAGTTCTTC.